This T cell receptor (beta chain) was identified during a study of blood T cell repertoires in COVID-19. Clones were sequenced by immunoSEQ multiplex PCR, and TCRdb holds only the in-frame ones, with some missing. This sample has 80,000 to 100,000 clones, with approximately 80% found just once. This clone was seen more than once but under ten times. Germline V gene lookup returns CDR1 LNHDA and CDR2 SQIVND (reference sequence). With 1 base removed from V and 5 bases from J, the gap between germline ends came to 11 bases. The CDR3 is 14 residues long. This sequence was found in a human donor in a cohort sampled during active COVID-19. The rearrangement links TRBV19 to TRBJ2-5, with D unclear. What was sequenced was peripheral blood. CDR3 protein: CASSIAHGFETQYF. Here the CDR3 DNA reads TGTGCCAGTAGTATAGCCCACGGGTTTGAGACCCAGTACTTC.